This T cell receptor beta chain was obtained from a study of cytomegalovirus exposure and HLA in healthy donors (dated by TCRdb to 2016 to 2017). The study in broad terms: According to an earlier analysis of 587 of the donors, 150 million to 200 million T cells yielded 117 million unique TCR beta sequences and about 300 Gb of sequence data. An early release covering roughly 640 HLA-typed donors comprised roughly 300 gigabases of sequencing data and about 90 million unique TCR sequences. The genetic ancestry cluster associated with self-reported Caucasian donors included over 65% of the approximately 410 genotyped donors. The study aimed to test whether signatures of past pathogen exposure could be identified by cataloging public T cell receptors. The study profiled the T cell repertoires of under 850 subjects by immunosequencing and related them to cytomegalovirus serostatus. A separate validation cohort of 90 to 150 different subjects was used in addition to the approximately 670-subject first cohort. To predict cytomegalovirus infection status, the study brought together high-throughput TCR immunosequencing, statistical association of individual TCRs with disease status, and machine learning. In a later analysis, previously published TCR beta repertoires from fewer than 750 donors were re-analyzed and high-resolution HLA genotyping was added so that TCR occurrence patterns could be studied. Rather than drawing on any new phenotypic data, the later analysis identified candidate immune exposures from TCR beta sequences and the way those sequences occurred across donors. An earlier analysis of several hundred of the donors applied high-throughput TCR beta sequencing to assess whether each TCR beta V gene segment acted as functional or pseudogenic. Donor age, sex, ethnicity and CMV serostatus were compiled together with the repertoire data. Genome-wide SNP genotypes for about 65% of the roughly 700 donors were used in a later genetic analysis, which treated that subset as a discovery cohort. All discovery cohort repertoires had been generated using a single sequencing platform. HLA typing covered class I and class II loci at four-digit resolution. The number of donors typed differed by locus, with roughly 629-640 for A, B, C, DRB1 and DQB1, roughly 550 for DQA1, approximately 580 for DPA1, and 450 to 480 for DPB1. About five DR-DQ haplotypes were handled as single units for association and clustering, since linkage in the cohort was strong. Across around 400 genotyped donors of the cohort, an average of roughly 250,000 unique TCR beta nucleotide sequences per donor were sequenced, and 15% to 20% of those sequences were non-productive. Here is what the overall study found, with its caveats: Most CMV-associated TCR beta chains appeared to be HLA-restricted in a later analysis, and the HLA associations seemed to be driven largely by CMV exposure. V-gene and J-gene trimming of TCR beta chains was associated with a missense DCLRE1C variant in a later genetic analysis, and the association was replicated in an independent cohort. Assigning TCR associations to individual alleles was difficult when HLA alleles, especially DR and DQ, strongly co-occurred. In a later genetic analysis, fewer N-insertions in productive TCRs were reported among donors in an Asian-associated ancestry cluster than the roughly 700-donor mean. According to a later analysis, parvovirus B19, influenza, CMV and Epstein-Barr virus appeared linked to several top co-occurrence clusters. In vitro tests confirmed that a few of the cytomegalovirus-associated TCR beta chains recognize cytomegalovirus antigens. A cluster of highly shared sequence variants was judged likely to be a technical artifact of the sequencing pipeline. The authors suggested that the approach could potentially be extended to other disease states and immunological phenotypes. Correlated functional status among segregating V segments might be attributable to linkage disequilibrium, but an unknown experimental factor could not be ruled out. An earlier analysis of several hundred of the donors showed that most TCR beta V segments appeared in productive rearrangements either about 87% or about 30% of the time, which broadly matched IMGT annotations. Across donors, most TCR sequences were observed very rarely, whereas some public TCRs were present in many individuals. In a later analysis, HLA-associated TCR beta chains showed more clonal expansion and lower generation probabilities than non-associated chains that were equally common. At a false discovery rate of 0.05, a later analysis linked 15,000 to 20,000 TCR beta sequences to specific HLA alleles. In both the original and validation cohorts, the classifier was reported to diagnose cytomegalovirus status with high specificity and sensitivity. The cohort was sequenced for TCR beta chains only, and without alpha or paired-chain data the features that could be detected were limited. In a later analysis, the rate of TCR association differed among HLA loci, with DRB1 alleles having the most associated TCRs and HLA-C alleles having the fewest. Because counts were too low, around 18 rarely observed V segments, including chromosome 9 orphons, were left out of the earlier analysis of some 640 of the donors. The study listed approximately 150 TCR beta chains as associated with cytomegalovirus. Presence/absence analyses assumed roughly uniform sequencing depth across donors, an assumption that may not hold. HLA typing was unavailable for some donors at each locus, so association tests used only the typed subset. The 87-base-pair reads could not distinguish some IMGT-functional V segments, including TRBV6-2 and TRBV6-3, so those segments were excluded. A further reported finding was that TCR beta sequences accurately predicted the HLA-A and HLA-B alleles for most subjects in the first cohort. Immune exposure information for the cohort was limited to CMV serostatus.

This clone was detected once. Its antigen is still unknown. No quality values exist for individual bases; no much larger clone is one base distant. Reading from cysteine to phenylalanine, the CDR3 counts 19 amino acids. Only the CDR3 portion is preserved as DNA: 57 bases, with reading frame beginning at the first base. Clipping removes 3 bases from V and 3 bases from J, with 17 as the unmatched junction base count. CDR1 is given as SGHAT and CDR2 as FQNNGV, both from the germline V gene. Libraries were constructed by the immunoSEQ multiplex PCR assay. For the multiplex PCR, a mixture combining 60 forward primers for TCR Vbeta segments and 13 reverse primers for TCR Jbeta segments was used. The CDR3 region of rearranged TCR beta genes was amplified from genomic DNA with a multiplex PCR assay. The Illumina HiSeq System was used to sequence the amplified TCR beta libraries as 87-base-pair reads. From the authors' description of their analysis: In a later analysis, 80 million or so unique TCR beta chains were counted across the approximately 620 repertoires, and roughly 11 million of these chains were shared by at least two donors. Raw reads were error-corrected and collapsed into unique sequences by a nearest-neighbor algorithm in which closely related sequences were merged to remove PCR and sequencing errors. To assign V, D and J gene segments, CDR3 sequences were aligned to IMGT reference sequences. For a sequence to be retained, at least a six-nucleotide match to both a V gene segment and a J gene segment was required. Rearrangements were classified as productive when the CDR3 lacked stop codons and remained in frame with V and J, and all other rearrangements were classified as non-productive. Following IMGT convention, CDR3 was defined as the stretch from the second conserved V-encoded cysteine to the conserved J-encoded phenylalanine. The earlier analysis of 500 to 600 of the donors excluded sequences that lacked an unambiguous match to a single V gene segment. An earlier analysis of a few hundred of the donors called V segments functional above 56.7% productive rearrangements and segregating when the between-donor standard deviation exceeded 5%. A statistical classification framework was built to diagnose cytomegalovirus status from the catalog of TCR beta chain sequences. In a later analysis, TCR nucleotide sequences were compared against IMGT/GENE-DB human TR gene sequences so that V and J genes could be assigned. Using the TCRdist pipeline, a later analysis assigned CDR3 sequences along with most-parsimonious VDJ recombination scenarios. A later analysis defined each TCR beta chain by its CDR3 amino acid sequence plus V-gene family, and excluded reads lacking a unique V-gene family. A later analysis removed 450 to 600 highly shared, low-generation-probability nucleotide sequences to deal with suspected cross-contamination and a sequencing artifact. A later analysis calculated a clonal expansion index for each public chain from normalized within-repertoire ranks of inferred template counts. In a later analysis, generation probabilities were computed using a VDJ recombination model fitted to out-of-frame rearrangements, and the results were checked against IGoR. Hypergeometric tests were used in a later analysis to score TCR-TCR, TCR-HLA and TCR-CMV co-occurrence, with a repertoire-size bias correction applied to the TCR pairs. To estimate false discovery rates, a later analysis permuted the HLA or CMV assignments 20 times. In a later analysis, co-occurring TCRs were grouped with DBSCAN, and TCRdist sequence similarity was added when clustering was performed within HLA-allele-positive subsets. For co-occurrence clustering, repertoires with fewer than 30,000 or more than 120,000 public chains were excluded, along with 4 to 6 repertoires with anomalous nucleotide sharing. TCRdb carries this immuneACCESS record with in-frame sequences only. Its versions omit some clonotypes, under half of them owing to an unresolved V gene in the studies checked, with the rest unexplained. That table gives V, J and clone size, and the DNA gave D and trimming. The sample profile shows just over 150,000 clones; around three quarters of them were found once. The leading ten clones occupy around 6.9% of the sample.

The cohort was made up of 500 to 850 healthy bone marrow donors. All cohort members were sampled while nominally healthy, although unrecorded immune exposures were likely present. The donor was CMV seropositive and was included in the group of 290 or so seropositive cohort members. A peripheral blood sample was provided by each donor, and peripheral blood mononuclear cells were used for TCR beta sequencing. Genomic DNA was extracted from the blood cell samples with the Qiagen DNeasy Blood Extraction Kit. Source material: PBMCs. The sequence came from a man aged 35-49 years in good health and CMV-seropositive. The chain is encoded by TRBV11-2 joined to TRBJ1-3; 7 central bases correspond to TRBD1. DNA sequence: TGTGCCAGCAGCTTTTACGCGGACAGGCCGTATGGGAGTGGAAACACCATATATTTT. Translated, this gives CASSFYADRPYGSGNTIYF. The full variable domain, with segments outside the CDR3 supplied by the reference TRBV11-2 and TRBJ1-3 proteins, appears as EAGVAQSPRYKIIEKRQSVAFWCNPISGHATLYWYQQILGQGPKLLIQFQNNGVVDDSQLPKDRFSAERLKGVDSTLKIQPAKLEDSAVYLCASSFYADRPYGSGNTIYFGEGSWLTVV.